The 18 T cell receptor beta chains given below trace back to one sample, sequenced in a study of blood T cell repertoires in COVID-19. Generated by immunoSEQ multiplex PCR, the TCRdb table keeps only in-frame clones and is missing some. This table holds fewer than 200,000 clones, 70% to 90% found once. Sequencing was done on a sample of peripheral blood. These receptors were taken from a man between 60 and 75 years old with active or convalescent COVID-19.

This chain uses TRBV7-2 with TRBJ2-1, with D maybe TRBD2 (6 bases). Germline CDR1 reads SGHTA; CDR2 reads FQGNSA. The germline V and J ends were trimmed by 5 bases and 12 bases, with 11 bases remaining between them. The CDR3 is 11 residues long. CDR3 nucleotide sequence: TGTGCCAGCAGCCGACTAGTGGGGCAGTTCTTC. Its translation is CASSRLVGQFF. Full variable domain (outside the CDR3, taken from reference TRBV7-2 and TRBJ2-1): GAGVSQSPSNKVTEKGKDVELRCDPISGHTALYWYRQSLGQGLEFLIYFQGNSAPDKSGLPSDRFSAERTGGSVSTLTIQRTQQEDSAVYLCASSRLVGQFFGPGTRLTVL.

V gene TRBV29-1 combines with J gene TRBJ1-5; D gene uncertain. CDR1 and CDR2 from the germline V gene are SQVTM and ANQGSEA. Trimming pared 4 bases from V and 1 base from J, leaving 8 bases between. CDR3 size: 13 residues. DNA of the CDR3: TGCAGCGTTGTTCAGTCGAGCAATCAGCCCCAGCATTTT. Protein: CSVVQSSNQPQHF.

V usage is TRBV11-3 and J usage is TRBJ2-1, with 8 bases identical to TRBD2. Germline V lookup: CDR1 SGHNT, CDR2 YENEEA. Trimming removed 1 base from V and 8 bases from J; junction bases left unmatched: 13. The CDR3 totals 17 residues. The CDR3 nucleotides read TGTGCCAGCAGCTTAGCCGGAAGGGCGGGGGGTTTCGATGAGCAGTTCTTC. Amino acid sequence: CASSLAGRAGGFDEQFF.

The chain recombines TRBV4-1 with TRBJ1-5; D is possibly TRBD1 (6 bases). CDR1 and CDR2 (germline): MGHRA, YSYEKL. The CDR3 extends over 19 amino acids. Trimming took 0 bases from V and 0 from J, leaving 18 bases between them. The CDR3 is CASSQEGAGVRYSNQPQHF. The CDR3 DNA reads as TGCGCCAGCAGCCAAGAAGGCGCAGGGGTCAGATATAGCAATCAGCCCCAGCATTTT.

This clone came up once. V is TRBV5-1 and J is TRBJ1-2; weak D call: TRBD1 (5 bases). V was shortened by 4 bases and J by 7 bases, with 23 bases between the two germline ends. Germline V lookup: CDR1 SGHRS, CDR2 YFSETQ. The CDR3 has 16 residues. The CDR3 loop reads CASSAGPAVLEGGYTF. As DNA, the CDR3 is TGCGCCAGCAGCGCGGGACCAGCAGTCTTAGAGGGTGGCTACACCTTC. Filled out from reference TRBV5-1 and TRBJ1-2, the complete variable domain reads KAGVTQTPRYLIKTRGQQVTLSCSPISGHRSVSWYQQTPGQGLQFLFEYFSETQRNKGNFPGRFSGRQFSNSRSEMNVSTLELGDSALYLCASSAGPAVLEGGYTFGSGTRLTVV.

The gene calls are TRBV5-1 and TRBJ2-6; D is uncertain. V was pared by 7 bases and J by 0 bases, with 8 bases between. The germline CDR1 and CDR2 sequences are SGHRS and YFSETQ. The CDR3 totals 14 residues. DNA of the CDR3: TGCGCCAGCGGGCTGAACTCTGGGGCCAACGTCCTGACTTTC. Protein product: CASGLNSGANVLTF.

The chain is built from TRBV7-3 and TRBJ1-2, with 10 bases lining up with TRBD1. CDR3 length: 16 residues. Germline lookup yields CDR1 SGHTA and CDR2 FQGTGA. The J segment lost 2 bases and the V segment lost 6 bases, leaving 9 bases of the junction unmatched. The CDR3 sequence: CASRMTGGLSNYGYTF. CDR3 nucleotides: TGTGCCAGCAGAATGACAGGGGGCTTATCGAACTATGGCTACACCTTC.

The chain couples TRBV7-3 to TRBJ2-5; maybe TRBD1 (6 bases). CDR1 and CDR2 (germline): SGHTA, FQGTGA. CDR3 length: 12 residues. The V gene lost 3 bases and the J gene lost 7 bases, with 9 bases spanning the gap. Here the CDR3 DNA reads TGTGCCAGCAGCTTCCAACAGGGGACCCAGTACTTC. Its translation is CASSFQQGTQYF.

The chain uses TRBV4-2 and TRBJ1-5, with D uncertain. Germline V gene data show CDR1 as LGHNA and CDR2 as YNFKEQ. This CDR3 spans 15 amino acids. The V end lost 4 bases, the J end lost 0 bases, and 10 bases lay between the germline ends. The CDR3 protein is CASSRSTLSNQPQHF. The CDR3, as DNA: TGTGCCAGCAGCCGGAGCACCCTTAGCAATCAGCCCCAGCATTTT.

The rearrangement links TRBV4-2 to TRBJ2-4, with 8 bases identical to TRBD2. V shed 0 bases, J shed 5 bases, and the junction held 9 bases outside the gene matches. Germline V gene sequence: CDR1 LGHNA, CDR2 YNFKEQ. The CDR3 extends over 17 amino acids. CDR3: CASSQDPGTSGQNIQYF. In DNA, the CDR3 is TGTGCCAGCAGCCAAGATCCGGGAACTAGCGGACAAAACATTCAGTACTTC.

This clone was seen once. V gene TRBV11-2 combines with J gene TRBJ2-2; 8 nucleotides agree with TRBD1. The CDR3 runs to 14 residues. Germline values: CDR1 SGHAT, CDR2 FQNNGV. The junction had 6 bases not matched to a gene; V was cut back by 5 bases and J by 7 bases. The DNA for the CDR3 is TGTGCCAGCAGCAGGACAGGGTTGGGCGGGGAGCTGTTTTTT. Translation gives CASSRTGLGGELFF.

The rearrangement joins TRBV5-1 to TRBJ2-2; tentative D call: TRBD2 (6 bases). V was trimmed by 4 bases and J by 3 bases, leaving 16 bases between them. This CDR3 contains 16 residues. The germline V gene encodes CDR1 SGHRS and CDR2 YFSETQ. CDR3 amino acids: CASSPSPGEYTGELFF. The CDR3 DNA reads TGCGCCAGCAGCCCCTCTCCGGGGGAGTACACCGGGGAGCTGTTTTTT.

CDR3 coding DNA: TGTGCCATCAGTGAGTACCAGGGCGAAGCTTTCTTT. As protein: CAISEYQGEAFF. The V gene is TRBV10-3, the J gene TRBJ1-1; a possible D gene is TRBD1 (5 bases). Trimming shortened V by 1 base and J by 8 bases, and 8 bases separated the two germline ends. The CDR3 length is 12 residues. The V gene's germline CDR1 is ENHRY and CDR2 SYGVKD.

The chain has TRBV30 and TRBJ2-3, with D maybe TRBD1 (6 bases). V was shortened by 7 bases and J by 0 bases, with 17 bases between the two germline ends. The CDR3 has 15 residues. Germline CDR1 reads GTSNPN; CDR2 reads SVGIG (reference sequence). CDR3 amino acids: CASRDISSSTDTQYF. The CDR3 region has the DNA TGTGCCTCAAGGGACATCTCCTCTAGCACAGATACGCAGTATTTT.

The chain links TRBV5-6 to TRBJ1-6; TRBD1 matches at 8 bases. Per germline, CDR1 SGHDT and CDR2 YYEEEE. This CDR3 region has 14 residues. The ends lost 7 bases at V and 6 bases at J; junction bases unmatched: 6. The CDR3 sequence is CASFRGQGNSPLHF. In DNA form, the CDR3 reads TGTGCCAGCTTCAGGGGGCAGGGTAATTCACCCCTCCACTTT. The variable domain in full, completed from reference TRBV5-6 and TRBJ1-6, reads DAGVTQSPTHLIKTRGQQVTLRCSPKSGHDTVSWYQQALGQGPQFIFQYYEEEERQRGNFPDRFSGHQFPNYSSELNVNALLLGDSALYLCASFRGQGNSPLHFGNGTRLTVT.

This clone was seen only once. The gene calls are TRBV19 and TRBJ1-5; TRBD1 might be the D (5 bases). V shed 7 bases and J shed 4 bases, with 17 bases lying between them. Germline V gene sequence: CDR1 LNHDA, CDR2 SQIVND (reference sequence). The CDR3 loop spans 15 amino acids. CDR3 loop: CASKQENGRNQPQHF. CDR3 DNA: TGTGCCAGTAAACAGGAAAACGGACGGAATCAGCCCCAGCATTTT. The whole variable domain, remainder taken from reference TRBV19 and TRBJ1-5, is DGGITQSPKYLFRKEGQNVTLSCEQNLNHDAMYWYRQDPGQGLRLIYYSQIVNDFQKGDIAEGYSVSREKKESFPLTVTSAQKNPTAFYLCASKQENGRNQPQHFGDGTRLSIL.

This chain connects TRBV20-1 to TRBJ2-1; D gene uncertain. Germline V gives CDR1 DFQATT, CDR2 SNEGSKA (reference sequence). The CDR3 runs 11 residues. V gave up 0 bases and J gave up 9 bases, with 6 bases separating them. The CDR3 region has the DNA TGCAGTGCTAGAGATACAGCTGAGCAGTTCTTC. The encoded protein is CSARDTAEQFF.

This chain uses TRBV2 with TRBJ2-7, with 9 bases aligning to TRBD1. Germline trimming cut 6 bases from V and 2 bases from J; bases unmatched to any gene: 8. CDR1 and CDR2 from the germline V gene are SNHLY and FYNNEI. CDR3 size: 15 residues. CDR3 coding DNA: TGTGCCAGCAGAGAACGGACAGGGGAAACCTACGAGCAGTACTTC. Its translation: CASRERTGETYEQYF. Drawing the rest from reference TRBV2 and TRBJ2-7, the complete variable domain is EPEVTQTPSHQVTQMGQEVILRCVPISNHLYFYWYRQILGQKVEFLVSFYNNEISEKSEIFDDQFSVERPDGSNFTLKIRSTKLEDSAMYFCASRERTGETYEQYFGPGTRLTVT.